A single T cell receptor (beta chain) is shown here with its context. Germline CDR1 MDHEN, CDR2 SYDVKM. This CDR3 has 16 amino acids. Trimming stripped 4 bases from V and 3 bases from J, with 16 bases between. This study enrolled people aged roughly 18 to 89 from about 26 US geographic areas. Resolution of symptoms, clearance, or two negative PCRs was present in recovered Cohort 3 donors. Under the authors' procedure: Reference gene primer amplification in the assay estimated nucleated cell counts. The table came from immunoSEQ multiplex PCR; TCRdb's copy has only in-frame clones and leaves some out. Clonal size and the V and J genes are those of that table, whereas D and trimming came from the DNA. The table includes around 170,000 clones, around four fifths detected once. The data derive from a study of blood T cell repertoires in COVID-19. Looking at the study overall: COVID-19 samples collected from the United States, Italy and Spain covered acute and convalescent phases.

This TCR came from a woman in her forties or fifties who had recovered from COVID-19. This chain connects TRBV28 to TRBJ1-5, with D possibly matching TRBD1 (5 bases). Sequences were obtained from PBMCs or T cells enriched from blood (not recorded which). The CDR3 region has the DNA TGTGCCAGCAGTTCCCCGGGGGGACGGGTCAATCAGCCCCAGCATTTT. It yields the protein CASSSPGGRVNQPQHF.